The TCR beta chain described here comes from a study of blood T cell repertoires in COVID-19. Germline CDR1 DFQATT, CDR2 SNEGSKA (reference sequence). V was pared by 3 bases and J by 9 bases, with 8 bases of the junction left unmatched. This CDR3 is 14 amino acids long. The method was immunoSEQ multiplex PCR; TCRdb's version includes in-frame clones alone and lacks a portion of them. This sample yields under 300,000 clones, of which roughly 80% are seen a single time; 4.6% belongs to the top ten. This clonotype originated in a man in his 60s who had recovered from COVID-19. Input material: peripheral blood. The rearrangement links TRBV20-1 to TRBJ2-1; TRBD2 agrees at 10 bases. For the CDR3, the DNA is TGCAGTGCTAGTGGTCTAGCGGGGGCCTTTGAGCAGTTCTTC. It translates to CSASGLAGAFEQFF.